The 29 T cell receptor beta chains listed next were all sequenced from one sample in a study of human thymus T cells. Produced via immunoSEQ multiplex PCR; TCRdb's table is partial and in-frame only. The sample has around 70,000 clones, roughly 94% seen once; the top ten hold around 0.034%. Thymus pieces cut out during corrective heart surgery were the tissue that was used. Specimen: thymus tissue. These receptors were taken from a girl younger than two with a congenital heart defect but otherwise immunologically healthy.

This chain joins TRBV18 and TRBJ1-4; D is undetermined. Trimming removed 2 bases at V and 10 bases at J, with 17 bases between. This CDR3 comprises 15 residues. Germline V gives CDR1 KGHSH, CDR2 LQKENI. CDR3 residues: CASSPTGIWVRKLFF. The CDR3 bases are TGTGCCAGCTCACCAACCGGGATTTGGGTGAGAAAACTGTTTTTT.

The CDR3 spells CASSIRTPGELFF. The CDR3 nucleotides are TGTGCCAGTAGTATAAGGACTCCCGGGGAGCTGTTTTTT. This chain uses TRBV19 with TRBJ2-2, with D perhaps matching TRBD2 (5 bases). V shed 2 bases and J shed 6 bases, with 7 bases lying between them. The length of the CDR3 is 13 residues. Germline V gene sequence: CDR1 LNHDA, CDR2 SQIVND (reference sequence). Using reference TRBV19 and TRBJ2-2 for the parts outside the CDR3, the full variable domain is DGGITQSPKYLFRKEGQNVTLSCEQNLNHDAMYWYRQDPGQGLRLIYYSQIVNDFQKGDIAEGYSVSREKKESFPLTVTSAQKNPTAFYLCASSIRTPGELFFGEGSRLTVL.

This sequence joins TRBV13 and TRBJ2-1; D is uncertain. Trimming shortened V by 2 bases and J by 5 bases, and 10 bases separated the two germline ends. Germline loops: CDR1 PRHDT, CDR2 FYEKMQ (reference sequence). The CDR3 length is 14 residues. Here the CDR3 DNA reads TGTGCCAGCAGCTTATTCCCCACGAACAATGAGCAGTTCTTC. Translation gives CASSLFPTNNEQFF.

The rearrangement uses TRBV28 and TRBJ1-1; D ambiguous. The V gene's germline CDR1 is MDHEN and CDR2 SYDVKM. This CDR3 is 16 amino acids long. V was pared by 3 bases and J by 0 bases, with 14 bases between. This CDR3 is CASSFHGRELNTEAFF. The CDR3, as DNA: TGTGCCAGCAGTTTCCACGGACGAGAATTGAACACTGAAGCTTTCTTT. Variable domain in full (rest from reference TRBV28 and TRBJ1-1): DVKVTQSSRYLVKRTGEKVFLECVQDMDHENMFWYRQDPGLGLRLIYFSYDVKMKEKGDIPEGYSVSREKKERFSLILESASTNQTSMYLCASSFHGRELNTEAFFGQGTRLTVV.

This chain links TRBV7-7 with TRBJ1-4; 7 bases line up with TRBD1. This CDR3 has 14 amino acids. The germline V gene encodes CDR1 SSHAT and CDR2 FNYEAQ (reference sequence). V was clipped by 5 bases and J by 7 bases; unmatched bases: 7. The CDR3 protein is CASSEGGIGEKLFF. In DNA, the CDR3 is TGTGCCAGCAGCGAAGGGGGCATCGGTGAAAAACTGTTTTTT.

CDR3 sequence: CASSPGQGGTRPSYEQYF. The CDR3 nucleotides read TGTGCCAGTTCCCCGGGACAGGGAGGTACCAGGCCCTCCTACGAGCAGTACTTC. The chain carries TRBV2 and TRBJ2-7; 9 bases line up with TRBD1. Trimming cost V 9 bases and J 0 bases; bases outside gene matches: 18. The CDR3 length is 18 residues. Per germline, CDR1 SNHLY and CDR2 FYNNEI.

This clone has a handful of counts. The V and J genes are TRBV14 and TRBJ2-1; 12 nucleotides line up with TRBD2. This CDR3 is built from 19 residues. V lost 3 bases to trimming and J lost 0 bases; unmatched junction nucleotides: 9. The germline gives CDR1 SGHDN, CDR2 FVKESK. The CDR3 bases are TGTGCCAGCAGCCAGCTGACTAGCGGGAGACGAGACTCCTACAATGAGCAGTTCTTC. It translates to CASSQLTSGRRDSYNEQFF.

The rearrangement joins TRBV7-9 to TRBJ2-6; TRBD1 is a possible D gene (6 bases). The CDR3 extends over 19 amino acids. With 0 bases removed from V and 0 bases from J, the gap between germline ends came to 15 bases. Germline V gene sequence: CDR1 SEHNR, CDR2 FQNEAQ (reference sequence). The CDR3, as DNA: TGTGCCAGCAGCTTAGCTGGGGGCCCTTCCCTCTCTGGGGCCAACGTCCTGACTTTC. Translation gives CASSLAGGPSLSGANVLTF.

V usage is TRBV5-6 and J usage is TRBJ2-2, with D possibly TRBD1 on 6 matching bases. The V gene's germline CDR1 is SGHDT and CDR2 YYEEEE. The CDR3 is 17 amino acids. The V end lost 0 bases, the J end lost 0 bases, and 12 bases lay between the germline ends. This CDR3 is CASSLAGTTSNTGELFF. The DNA of the CDR3 is TGTGCCAGCAGCTTGGCCGGGACAACCTCGAACACCGGGGAGCTGTTTTTT.

This clone has a single count. CDR3 region: CASSPILGTGYNEQFF. DNA of the CDR3: TGCGCCAGCAGCCCCATCCTGGGGACAGGGTACAATGAGCAGTTCTTC. The V gene is TRBV5-1, the J gene TRBJ2-1, with 9 positions matching TRBD1. The CDR3 has 16 amino acids. V trimming: 4 bases; J trimming: 4 bases; junction bases outside the gene matches: 9. The V gene's germline CDR1 is SGHRS and CDR2 YFSETQ.

V usage is TRBV7-8 and J usage is TRBJ2-2, with 11 bases that match TRBD2. The trim removed 1 base at V and 6 bases at J, leaving 10 bases unmatched. The CDR3 extends over 18 amino acids. CDR1 SGHVS and CDR2 FQNEAQ come from the germline V gene. The CDR3 DNA sequence: TGTGCCAGCAGCTTAGACGCACTAGCGGGAGTGCGGTCCGGGGAGCTGTTTTTT. The encoded protein is CASSLDALAGVRSGELFF.

The chain is built from TRBV10-3 and TRBJ2-6; D is unclear. This CDR3 has 14 residues. V was clipped by 3 bases and J by 2 bases, with 5 bases between them. Germline V gives CDR1 ENHRY, CDR2 SYGVKD. In DNA form, the CDR3 reads TGTGCCATCAGTGATAGGCCTGGGGCCAACGTCCTGACTTTC. It specifies CAISDRPGANVLTF.

The V gene is TRBV27, the J gene TRBJ2-3; tentatively, D is TRBD1 or TRBD2 (5 bases each). Trimming took 5 bases from V and 2 from J, leaving 11 bases between them. Germline lookup yields CDR1 MNHEY and CDR2 SMNVEV (reference sequence). CDR3 size: 14 residues. The CDR3 coding sequence is TGTGCCAGCAGTCCGGGACCATACACAGATACGCAGTATTTT. Its translation is CASSPGPYTDTQYF.

This chain links TRBV13 with TRBJ2-1; 11 nucleotides match TRBD2. The CDR3 length is 17 residues. V trimming: 4 bases; J trimming: 3 bases; junction bases outside the gene matches: 8. Looked up from germline, CDR1 is PRHDT and CDR2 is FYEKMQ (reference sequence). CDR3 in amino acids: CASSCQSTSGIYNEQFF. The CDR3 nucleotides are TGTGCCAGCAGCTGCCAGTCGACTAGCGGGATCTACAATGAGCAGTTCTTC.

The chain recombines TRBV25-1 with TRBJ1-3, with TRBD1 as a possible D gene (6 bases). V lost 4 bases and J 0 bases, leaving 13 bases between the germline ends. Per germline, CDR1 MGHDK and CDR2 SYGVNS. This CDR3 is 16 amino acids long. The CDR3 is CASSGPTGPSGNTIYF. CDR3 nucleotide sequence: TGTGCCAGCAGTGGGCCGACAGGTCCCTCTGGAAACACCATATATTTT.

The gene calls are TRBV2 and TRBJ1-2; 12 bases line up with TRBD1. The V gene's germline CDR1 is SNHLY and CDR2 FYNNEI. V trimming: 11 bases; J trimming: 3 bases; junction bases outside the gene matches: 7. This CDR3 is 14 amino acids long. CDR3: CAGRDRGHHYGYTF. Here the CDR3 DNA reads TGTGCCGGCCGGGACAGGGGGCACCACTATGGCTACACCTTC.

Here the CDR3 reads CASSLGPRFEKLFF. In DNA form, the CDR3 reads TGTGCCAGCAGTTTGGGACCTCGCTTTGAAAAACTGTTTTTT. The V call is TRBV27, the J call TRBJ1-4; D perhaps matches TRBD1 (5 bases). The V gene lost 3 bases and the J gene lost 7 bases, with 12 bases spanning the gap. The CDR3 length is 14 residues. Germline V gene lookup returns CDR1 MNHEY and CDR2 SMNVEV (reference sequence).

The chain's CDR3 is CASRTGTSSTDTQYF. CDR3 nucleotide sequence: TGCGCCAGCAGGACCGGGACTTCTAGCACAGATACGCAGTATTTT. The chain combines TRBV5-1 with TRBJ2-3, with a weak D call TRBD2 (6 bases). V was clipped by 5 bases and J by 0 bases, with 13 bases between them. The CDR3 contains 15 residues. Looked up from germline, CDR1 is SGHRS and CDR2 is YFSETQ.

The chain carries TRBV9 and TRBJ2-1; TRBD2 is a possible D gene (5 bases). With 4 bases removed from V and 2 bases from J, the gap between germline ends came to 16 bases. This CDR3 has 16 amino acids. Germline V gene sequence: CDR1 SGDLS, CDR2 YYNGEE. CDR3 sequence reads: CASSNLLAEAYNEQFF. CDR3 bases: TGTGCCAGCAGCAACCTCCTAGCTGAGGCCTACAATGAGCAGTTCTTC.

V is TRBV19 and J is TRBJ1-2; D gene uncertain. This CDR3 has 17 amino acids. The germline V gene has CDR1 LNHDA and CDR2 SQIVND (reference sequence). Trimming cost V 3 bases and J 3 bases, with 20 bases left between them. CDR3 in DNA: TGTGCCAGTAGTATCTCAGGAACTAAGGTGCGGTACTATGGCTACACCTTC. Its protein product is CASSISGTKVRYYGYTF.

The V call is TRBV4-3, the J call TRBJ1-5, with 8 bases fitting TRBD1. CDR1 is LGHNA, CDR2 YSLEER, per germline. CDR3 length: 18 residues. V lost 4 bases, J lost 0 bases, and 11 bases stayed unmatched. The CDR3 bases are TGCGCCAGCAGCCCCCACCCATCGACAGGGGATAGCAATCAGCCCCAGCATTTT. It translates to CASSPHPSTGDSNQPQHF.

The chain links TRBV15 to TRBJ2-1, with 14 bases matching TRBD2. The CDR3 has 20 amino acids. Germline-derived CDR1 and CDR2 are LNHNV and YYDKDF (reference sequence). V lost 1 base, J lost 4 bases, and 12 bases stayed unmatched. CDR3 in amino acids: CATSRVLRLAGGNPYNEQFF. CDR3 bases: TGTGCCACCAGCAGAGTACTGAGACTAGCGGGAGGGAATCCTTACAATGAGCAGTTCTTC. The full variable domain, its missing parts supplied by reference TRBV15 and TRBJ2-1, is DAMVIQNPRYQVTQFGKPVTLSCSQTLNHNVMYWYQQKSSQAPKLLFHYYDKDFNNEADTPDNFQSRRPNTSFCFLDIRSPGLGDTAMYLCATSRVLRLAGGNPYNEQFFGPGTRLTVL.

CDR3 coding DNA: TGCGCCAGCAGCCAAGATGGGTCCATTCGCACTGAAGCTTTCTTT. It specifies CASSQDGSIRTEAFF. The chain combines TRBV4-1 with TRBJ1-1; D unclear. CDR1 MGHRA and CDR2 YSYEKL come from the germline V gene. V lost 0 bases and J lost 4, with 12 bases in between. The CDR3 covers 15 residues.

This clone appeared a single time. The rearrangement links TRBV28 to TRBJ2-7; D may be TRBD1 or TRBD2 (5 bases each). V lost 6 bases to trimming and J lost 1 base, with 19 bases between them. Per germline, CDR1 MDHEN and CDR2 SYDVKM. The CDR3 is made up of 16 amino acids. The CDR3 protein is CASSPLVRGRSYEQYF. The CDR3 DNA follows: TGTGCCAGCAGCCCCCTCGTTAGGGGACGGTCCTACGAGCAGTACTTC. Full variable domain (missing parts from reference TRBV28 and TRBJ2-7): DVKVTQSSRYLVKRTGEKVFLECVQDMDHENMFWYRQDPGLGLRLIYFSYDVKMKEKGDIPEGYSVSREKKERFSLILESASTNQTSMYLCASSPLVRGRSYEQYFGPGTRLTVT.

This clone was seen only once. The chain combines TRBV14 with TRBJ2-1, with D tentatively TRBD1 or TRBD2 (5 bases each). V was clipped by 4 bases and J by 4 bases, with 14 bases between them. CDR3 length: 15 amino acids. Germline loops: CDR1 SGHDN, CDR2 FVKESK. The CDR3 loop reads CASSPREGIYNEQFF. In DNA, the CDR3 is TGTGCCAGCAGCCCCCGCGAGGGGATTTACAATGAGCAGTTCTTC.

The chain links TRBV4-2 to TRBJ1-1; D uncertain. Trimming removed 0 bases from V and 7 bases from J, with 15 bases in between. From germline, CDR1 is LGHNA and CDR2 YNFKEQ. CDR3 length: 15 residues. The CDR3 is CASSQEKGRIREAFF. Written as DNA, the CDR3 is TGTGCCAGCAGCCAAGAAAAGGGTCGGATACGTGAAGCTTTCTTT.

The rearrangement uses TRBV5-6 and TRBJ2-7; 9 bases agree with TRBD1. CDR3 length equals 15 residues. With 3 bases clipped from V and 3 bases from J, the junction kept 7 bases outside the gene matches. Germline V lookup: CDR1 SGHDT, CDR2 YYEEEE. In DNA, the CDR3 is TGTGCCAGCAGCTGTACAGGGGGCGCGAACTACGAGCAGTACTTC. Protein product: CASSCTGGANYEQYF.

The V call is TRBV4-3, the J call TRBJ2-7; 7 nucleotides align to TRBD1. Germline-derived CDR1 and CDR2 are LGHNA and YSLEER. This CDR3 has 19 residues. V dropped 0 bases and J dropped 0; count of bases not matched to a gene: 14. The DNA of the CDR3 is TGCGCCAGCAGCCAAGATGGGCCGAGGGACAGATCCCACTCCTACGAGCAGTACTTC. Translation gives CASSQDGPRDRSHSYEQYF.

The chain is built from TRBV27 and TRBJ2-3; possible D gene TRBD2, 5 bases. From germline, CDR1 is MNHEY and CDR2 SMNVEV (reference sequence). This CDR3 region has 16 residues. Trimming cost V 5 bases and J 1 base, with 16 bases left between them. The CDR3 here is CASSTPGQEGTDTQYF. CDR3 sequence (DNA): TGTGCCAGCAGTACGCCGGGCCAGGAGGGCACAGATACGCAGTATTTT.